This is a list of T cell receptor beta chains from one sample in a study of blood T cell repertoires in COVID-19. Profiling relied on immunoSEQ multiplex PCR, and the TCRdb table lists in-frame clones only, not all of them. The data contain about 250,000 clones, 85% of them singletons. Input material: peripheral blood. These receptors came from a man aged 45-65 years with active or convalescent COVID-19. The CDR3 runs from the conserved cysteine through the conserved F or W. Fields, in order: D gene, clone size, V gene, J gene, CDR3 protein, CDR3 DNA. D genes are given only for firm matches. The listing skips clone size in some rows; elsewhere it reads once, few, many or a size class.

TRBD1	.	TRBV19	TRBJ2-7	CASSIDLTGMSEQYF	TGTGCCAGTAGTATAGATCTGACAGGGATGTCCGAGCAGTACTTC
.	.	TRBV5-1	TRBJ2-7	CASTLEVLGYEQYF	TGCGCCAGCACCCTGGAGGTTCTGGGCTACGAGCAGTACTTC
.	.	TRBV12-2	TRBJ2-3	CASRLRRSADTQYF	TGTGCAAGTCGCTTACGGCGGAGCGCTGATACGCAGTATTTT
.	.	TRBV20-1	TRBJ2-5	CSASLAETQYF	TGCAGTGCTAGTCTAGCAGAGACCCAGTACTTC
.	.	TRBV7-9	TRBJ1-6	CASSGDRNSPLHF	TGTGCCAGCAGCGGCGACAGGAATTCACCCCTCCACTTT
.	.	TRBV28	TRBJ2-7	CASKVPTVEVYEQYF	TGTGCCAGCAAGGTGCCGACGGTAGAGGTCTACGAGCAGTACTTC
TRBD1	few	TRBV27	TRBJ1-6	CASRAGGAYNSPLHF	TGTGCCAGCAGGGCAGGGGGCGCTTATAATTCACCCCTCCACTTT
.	.	TRBV28	TRBJ1-5	CASSGDGNQPQHF	TGTGCCAGCAGTGGCGACGGGAATCAGCCCCAGCATTTT
.	.	TRBV3-1/TRBV3-2	TRBJ2-1	CASSLGQLFSGSYNEQFF	TGTGCCAGCAGCCTGGGACAGCTCTTTAGCGGCTCCTACAATGAGCAGTTCTTC
TRBD1	.	TRBV16	TRBJ1-5	CASSRTGGNQPQHF	TGTGCCAGCAGCCGGACAGGGGGCAATCAGCCCCAGCATTTT